The 26 T cell receptor beta chains presented below share a single source sample, sequenced in a study of blood T cell repertoires in COVID-19. Assay used: immunoSEQ multiplex PCR; TCRdb lists only in-frame clones, some missing. The sample carries around 230,000 clones, around 84% recorded once. The sequencing sample was made of peripheral blood. These receptors were collected from a man aged 45-60 years with COVID-19, enrolled during active disease.

V is TRBV18 and J is TRBJ1-3; 9 bases line up with TRBD1. This CDR3 has 14 amino acids. CDR1 is KGHSH, CDR2 LQKENI, per germline. J lost 0 bases, V lost 6 bases, and 0 bases had no gene match. The CDR3 DNA follows: TGTGCCAGCTCGACAGGGGGCTCTGGAAACACCATATATTTT. Translating it yields CASSTGGSGNTIYF. Full variable domain (rest looked up from reference TRBV18 and TRBJ1-3): NAGVMQNPRHLVRRRGQEARLRCSPMKGHSHVYWYRQLPEEGLKFMVYLQKENIIDESGMPKERFSAEFPKEGPSILRIQQVVRGDSAAYFCASSTGGSGNTIYFGEGSWLTVV.

The rearrangement links TRBV3-1 (or the pseudogene TRBV3-2) to TRBJ2-2; D not resolved. V lost 6 bases to trimming and J lost 5 bases, with 10 bases between them. The CDR3 is 13 residues long. Germline assignment: CDR1 LGHDT and CDR2 YNNKEL (reference sequence). The CDR3 loop is CASSQAKTGELFF. The CDR3 DNA reads TGTGCCAGCAGTCAGGCCAAGACCGGGGAGCTGTTTTTT.

The genes are TRBV2 and TRBJ2-1; TRBD2 matches 10 bases. V lost 6 bases, J lost 2 bases, and 4 bases stayed unmatched. The CDR3 is made up of 15 amino acids. Germline V CDR1 and CDR2: SNHLY, FYNNEI. CDR3 sequence: CASRPGLAAYNEQFF. The CDR3, as DNA: TGTGCCAGCAGGCCAGGACTAGCGGCCTACAATGAGCAGTTCTTC. Full variable domain (remainder filled in from reference TRBV2 and TRBJ2-1): EPEVTQTPSHQVTQMGQEVILRCVPISNHLYFYWYRQILGQKVEFLVSFYNNEISEKSEIFDDQFSVERPDGSNFTLKIRSTKLEDSAMYFCASRPGLAAYNEQFFGPGTRLTVL.

The gene calls are TRBV9 and TRBJ1-2; D not certain. The V end lost 3 bases, the J end lost 4 bases, and 10 bases lay between the germline ends. The length of the CDR3 is 13 residues. The germline gives CDR1 SGDLS, CDR2 YYNGEE. For the CDR3, the DNA is TGTGCCAGCAGCGGTATGGCCCTCTATGGCTACACCTTC. As protein: CASSGMALYGYTF.

In its sample, this clone was seen once. This sequence joins TRBV11-3 and TRBJ2-5, with a weak D call TRBD1 (5 bases). Between the trimmed V and J ends, which lost 0 bases and 1 base, there was a span of 9 bases. This CDR3 has 15 amino acids. Germline V gene sequence: CDR1 SGHNT, CDR2 YENEEA. The CDR3, as DNA: TGTGCCAGCAGCTTAGACCTCAGGGCCCAAGAGACCCAGTACTTC. The encoded protein is CASSLDLRAQETQYF.

This clone was seen only once. This sequence joins TRBV6-6 and TRBJ1-2; the D gene is possibly TRBD1 (6 bases). The germline V gene has CDR1 MNHNY and CDR2 SVGAGI (reference sequence). CDR3 length equals 12 residues. Trimming pared 10 bases from V and 7 bases from J, leaving 16 bases between. Here the CDR3 DNA reads TGTGCCACGGGAAGGGGGTTGATTGGCTACACCTTC. Translation gives CATGRGLIGYTF.

This chain uses TRBV19 with TRBJ1-4; D is unresolved. The CDR3 runs to 15 residues. V lost 0 bases and J lost 3, with 8 bases in between. CDR1 and CDR2 from the germline V gene are LNHDA and SQIVND (reference sequence). In DNA, the CDR3 is TGTGCCAGTAGTATAGATCGGGATGCTAATGAAAAACTGTTTTTT. Translated: CASSIDRDANEKLFF. Full variable domain (remainder filled in from reference TRBV19 and TRBJ1-4): DGGITQSPKYLFRKEGQNVTLSCEQNLNHDAMYWYRQDPGQGLRLIYYSQIVNDFQKGDIAEGYSVSREKKESFPLTVTSAQKNPTAFYLCASSIDRDANEKLFFGSGTQLSVL.

On this clone itself: In the same sample, other DNA sequences code for this CDR3. V and J are TRBV7-9 and TRBJ2-3; D gene ambiguous. Trimming left V 2 bases short and J 0 bases short, with 6 bases between. The CDR3 has 14 residues. CDR1 and CDR2 (germline): SEHNR, FQNEAQ (reference sequence). Here the CDR3 DNA reads TGTGCCAGCAGCTTACCCCTAAGCACAGATACGCAGTATTTT. Translation: CASSLPLSTDTQYF.

This sequence joins TRBV2 and TRBJ1-5, with D tentatively TRBD1 (6 bases). The CDR3 loop spans 13 amino acids. Germline CDR1 SNHLY, CDR2 FYNNEI. V lost 6 bases, J lost 9 bases, and 15 bases lay in between. The CDR3 here is CASRGAPALPQHF. CDR3 sequence (DNA): TGTGCCAGCAGGGGGGCGCCCGCTCTGCCCCAGCATTTT.

The chain links TRBV6-4 to TRBJ2-3; 11 positions agree with TRBD2. The CDR3 sequence is 15 residues long. Germline CDR1 is MRHNA and CDR2 is SNTAGT. V lost 3 bases and J lost 3; bases outside the gene matches: 2. CDR3 sequence: CASSELAGETDTQYF. DNA for the CDR3: TGTGCCAGCAGTGAACTAGCGGGGGAAACAGATACGCAGTATTTT.

This chain uses TRBV11-2 with TRBJ1-1, with TRBD1 as a possible D gene (6 bases). V was pared by 5 bases and J by 1 base, with 11 bases between. The CDR3 extends over 14 amino acids. Germline CDR1 and CDR2: SGHAT and FQNNGV. The CDR3 is CASSPDRANTEAFF. CDR3 bases: TGTGCCAGCAGCCCGGACAGAGCGAACACTGAAGCTTTCTTT.

CDR3 protein: CASRKTDSYEQYF. Here the CDR3 DNA reads TGTGCCAGCCGAAAGACAGACTCCTACGAGCAGTACTTC. This rearrangement joins TRBV6-5 to TRBJ2-7; D perhaps matches TRBD1 (5 bases). This CDR3 comprises 13 residues. The germline V gene encodes CDR1 MNHEY and CDR2 SVGAGI. The V end was cut by 8 bases, the J end by 0 bases, with 11 bases between.

The CDR3 nucleotides read TGTGCCAGCAGAGGGACAGCGAATAATGAAAAACTGTTTTTT. This encodes CASRGTANNEKLFF. The chain joins TRBV2 to TRBJ1-4, with TRBD1 matching 7 bases. The CDR3 is 14 amino acids. The V segment lost 6 bases and the J segment 4 bases; nucleotides outside the gene matches: 5. Germline CDR1 reads SNHLY; CDR2 reads FYNNEI.

The rearrangement uses TRBV3-1 (or the pseudogene TRBV3-2) and TRBJ1-3, with TRBD1 as a possible D gene (5 bases). Germline V gene sequence: CDR1 LGHDT, CDR2 YNNKEL (reference sequence). V lost 1 base to trimming and J lost 2 bases, with 9 bases between them. The CDR3 spans 15 residues. The CDR3 sequence is CASSQVGGAGNTIYF. CDR3 coding DNA: TGTGCCAGCAGCCAAGTTGGGGGGGCTGGAAACACCATATATTTT.

The chain joins TRBV5-5 to TRBJ2-7; TRBD2 matches 7 bases. Unmatched junction bases numbered 7, after V lost 4 bases and J lost 6 bases. Germline V gene sequence: CDR1 SGHKS, CDR2 YYEKEE (reference sequence). CDR3 length equals 13 residues. CDR3 coding DNA: TGTGCCAGCAGCCACCCTGGGGGGGTCGAGCAGTACTTC. It is translated as CASSHPGGVEQYF.

The genes are TRBV7-8 and TRBJ2-7; TRBD1 is a possible D gene (6 bases). Trimming removed 1 base from V and 5 bases from J, with 12 bases in between. The CDR3 runs to 14 residues. CDR1 is SGHVS, CDR2 FQNEAQ, per germline. The CDR3 protein is CASSLEVGTHEQYF. The CDR3 nucleotides are TGTGCCAGCAGCTTAGAGGTGGGGACACACGAGCAGTACTTC.

The gene calls are TRBV19 and TRBJ1-2; D is uncertain. The CDR3 covers 13 residues. Trimming left V 7 bases short and J 8 bases short, with 17 bases between. The V gene's germline CDR1 is LNHDA and CDR2 SQIVND (reference sequence). CDR3 residues: CASTLRGREGYTF. CDR3 DNA: TGTGCCAGTACCCTCCGTGGCCGGGAAGGCTACACCTTC.

The CDR3 DNA sequence: TGTGCCAGCAGCCCAGCAGATACGCAGTATTTT. It specifies CASSPADTQYF. This chain connects TRBV16 to TRBJ2-3; D not resolved. CDR1 and CDR2 from the germline V gene are KGHSY and FQNENV. This CDR3 spans 11 amino acids. V dropped 4 bases and J dropped 4 bases, with 3 bases sitting between them.

This clone showed up just once. CDR3 in amino acids: CASSNLDRAGGGYTF. CDR3 bases: TGTGCCAGCAGCAACCTCGACAGGGCGGGAGGTGGCTACACCTTC. This sequence joins TRBV5-6 and TRBJ1-2, with TRBD1 matching over 7 bases. V lost 4 bases and J lost 7; bases outside the gene matches: 13. From germline, CDR1 is SGHDT and CDR2 YYEEEE. This CDR3 is built from 15 residues.

The genes are TRBV7-3 and TRBJ2-1; the match to TRBD2 covers 12 bases. Germline assignment: CDR1 SGHTA and CDR2 FQGTGA. V was pared by 5 bases and J by 9 bases, with 8 bases of the junction left unmatched. The CDR3 covers 15 residues. In DNA form, the CDR3 reads TGTGCCAGCAGCCCCTCTAGCGGGGGGGCAGGTGAGCAGTTCTTC. Encoded protein: CASSPSSGGAGEQFF.

The chain joins TRBV7-8 to TRBJ2-7, with TRBD1 identical over 9 bases. This CDR3 is 16 amino acids long. In germline, CDR1 is SGHVS, CDR2 FQNEAQ. V trimming: 1 base; J trimming: 3 bases; junction bases outside the gene matches: 7. CDR3 nucleotide sequence: TGTGCCAGCAGCTTAGTTGTACCGGGACAGGGCTACGAGCAGTACTTC. Its protein is CASSLVVPGQGYEQYF.

V is TRBV2 and J is TRBJ1-5; no reliable D call. V lost 7 bases and J 1 base, leaving 11 bases between the germline ends. The germline V gene encodes CDR1 SNHLY and CDR2 FYNNEI. The CDR3 is 14 residues long. CDR3 bases: TGTGCCAGCACCCGGGTGCAAAGCAATCAGCCCCAGCATTTT. Its translation is CASTRVQSNQPQHF.

This clone was observed at least ten times. V is TRBV28 and J is TRBJ2-7; D might be TRBD1 (5 bases). The CDR3 contains 18 residues. V was shortened by 5 bases and J by 5 bases, with 28 bases between the two germline ends. Germline CDR1 is MDHEN and CDR2 is SYDVKM. The CDR3, as DNA: TGTGCCAGCAGTAAGTGGTCGATCAAGTCCCAGGACAAGGACGAGCAGTACTTC. It specifies CASSKWSIKSQDKDEQYF. Full variable domain (remainder filled in from reference TRBV28 and TRBJ2-7): DVKVTQSSRYLVKRTGEKVFLECVQDMDHENMFWYRQDPGLGLRLIYFSYDVKMKEKGDIPEGYSVSREKKERFSLILESASTNQTSMYLCASSKWSIKSQDKDEQYFGPGTRLTVT.

The chain employs TRBV7-9 and TRBJ2-1; 9 bases line up with TRBD2. Germline lookup yields CDR1 SEHNR and CDR2 FQNEAQ (reference sequence). The CDR3 spans 16 residues. V shed 4 bases and J 0 bases; nucleotides not matched to a gene: 4. DNA of the CDR3: TGTGCCAGCAGCTCCCTTAGCGGGAGCTCCTACAATGAGCAGTTCTTC. Its protein is CASSSLSGSSYNEQFF.

This chain joins TRBV6-5 and TRBJ1-1, with 7 nucleotides matching TRBD1. The trim removed 7 bases at V and 3 bases at J, leaving 5 bases unmatched. CDR3 length equals 13 residues. The germline V gene has CDR1 MNHEY and CDR2 SVGAGI. Here the CDR3 reads CASTTGVDTEAFF. The CDR3 coding sequence is TGTGCCAGCACCACAGGGGTGGACACTGAAGCTTTCTTT.

The V and J genes are TRBV27 and TRBJ2-1; the D gene is possibly TRBD1 (5 bases). Trimming shortened V by 4 bases and J by 4 bases, and 11 bases separated the two germline ends. This CDR3 comprises 14 residues. Germline lookup yields CDR1 MNHEY and CDR2 SMNVEV (reference sequence). DNA of the CDR3: TGTGCCAGCAGTTCTTTCGACAGTTACAATGAGCAGTTCTTC. Residues: CASSSFDSYNEQFF.